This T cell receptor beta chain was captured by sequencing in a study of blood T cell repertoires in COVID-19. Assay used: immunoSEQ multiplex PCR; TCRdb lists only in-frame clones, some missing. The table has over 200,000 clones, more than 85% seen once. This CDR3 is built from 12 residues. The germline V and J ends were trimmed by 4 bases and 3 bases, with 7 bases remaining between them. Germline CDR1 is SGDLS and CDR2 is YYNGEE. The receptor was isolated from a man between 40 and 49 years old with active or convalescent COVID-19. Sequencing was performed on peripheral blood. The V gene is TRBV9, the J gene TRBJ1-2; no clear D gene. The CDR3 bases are TGTGCCAGCAGCCCTCGGGACTATGGCTACACCTTC. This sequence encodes CASSPRDYGYTF.